The T cell receptor beta chain under discussion was sequenced for a study of blood T cell repertoires in COVID-19. Study-wide background: Material from acute and convalescent COVID-19 was sourced from the United States, Italy and Spain. PBMCs, B-cell-depleted T cells, or T cells were the source of the cDNA or gDNA that made up the material.

Source study methods: How many nucleated cells were present was estimated from reference gene primer amplification. Here immunoSEQ multiplex PCR was the method, and the copy in TCRdb shows in-frame clones only, minus some. The V and J calls and clone size were taken over from that table, and D and trimming were inferred from the DNA. The sample includes about 44,000 clones, under 90% of them seen just once. Germline V gene sequence: CDR1 MNHEY, CDR2 SMNVEV (reference sequence). Between the trimmed V and J ends, which lost 6 bases and 0 bases, there was a span of 15 bases. This CDR3 has 17 amino acids. The count of this clone is one.

This TCR was recovered from a woman between 65 and 79 years old with acute or convalescent COVID-19. Sequenced: peripheral blood. This chain uses TRBV27 with TRBJ2-6; possibly TRBD1 for D (6 bases). CDR3 in amino acids: CASSHRVLPSGANVLTF. CDR3 DNA sequence: TGTGCCAGCAGCCACAGGGTTTTACCCTCTGGGGCCAACGTCCTGACTTTC.